The 24 T cell receptor beta chains given below trace back to one sample, sequenced in a study of T cell responses to AZD1222 COVID-19 vaccine. Sequencing was performed with immunoSEQ multiplex PCR; in TCRdb, only in-frame clones are kept and a portion is missing. There are about 110,000 clones in the sample; 92% occur only once, and about 8.1% lies in the top ten. The input for sequencing was peripheral blood, taken 28 days after the second AZD1222 dose. These receptors were taken from an adult who received the AZD1222 COVID-19 vaccine.

The chain uses TRBV19 and TRBJ1-2; D may be TRBD1 (5 bases). The CDR3 is made up of 13 amino acids. Trimming removed 10 bases at V and 3 bases at J, with 15 bases between. Germline loops: CDR1 LNHDA, CDR2 SQIVND (reference sequence). In nucleotides, the CDR3 is TGTGCCATCAGGGAGGGCGTGGACTATGGCTACACCTTC. Protein sequence: CAIREGVDYGYTF. The full variable domain, in which reference TRBV19 and TRBJ1-2 provide the parts outside the CDR3, is DGGITQSPKYLFRKEGQNVTLSCEQNLNHDAMYWYRQDPGQGLRLIYYSQIVNDFQKGDIAEGYSVSREKKESFPLTVTSAQKNPTAFYLCAIREGVDYGYTFGSGTRLTVV.

The chain has TRBV7-8 and TRBJ1-5; no firm D call. This CDR3 region has 15 residues. CDR1 SGHVS and CDR2 FQNEAQ come from the germline V gene. Trimming removed 6 bases at V and 4 bases at J, with 16 bases between. The CDR3 here is CASSQERWANQPQHF. As DNA, the CDR3 is TGTGCCAGCAGTCAAGAGAGGTGGGCTAATCAGCCCCAGCATTTT.

The V and J genes are TRBV10-3 and TRBJ1-5, with D possibly matching TRBD1 (5 bases). The V and J ends lost 5 bases and 9 bases respectively, with 17 bases between them. Germline values: CDR1 ENHRY, CDR2 SYGVKD. The CDR3 has 14 residues. CDR3 nucleotide sequence: TGTGCCATCAGTTCTGGAGGGGAGGGGAGGCCCCAGCATTTT. As protein: CAISSGGEGRPQHF.

V and J are TRBV28 and TRBJ1-6, with D perhaps matching TRBD1 (5 bases). The CDR3 extends over 15 amino acids. V lost 9 bases to trimming and J lost 8 bases, with 20 bases between them. The V gene's germline CDR1 is MDHEN and CDR2 SYDVKM. CDR3 in amino acids: CASAPAGTSYSPLHF. The CDR3 coding sequence is TGTGCCAGTGCTCCGGCCGGGACCTCGTATTCACCCCTCCACTTT.

The chain joins TRBV4-3 to TRBJ1-2, with 7 bases identical to TRBD1. The CDR3 is made up of 16 amino acids. Trimming took 0 bases from V and 3 from J; bases not matched to a gene: 7. Germline V gene sequence: CDR1 LGHNA, CDR2 YSLEER. Here the CDR3 reads CASSQDSGRGYYGYTF. CDR3 nucleotides: TGCGCCAGCAGCCAAGATTCCGGCAGGGGGTACTATGGCTACACCTTC.

The rearrangement uses TRBV5-6 and TRBJ1-1, with D maybe TRBD1 (5 bases). The V gene lost 3 bases and the J gene lost 1 base, with 10 bases spanning the gap. Germline loops: CDR1 SGHDT, CDR2 YYEEEE. This CDR3 has 14 residues. The CDR3 DNA is TGTGCCAGCAGCTCGGGGGTGACGAACACTGAAGCTTTCTTT. This translates into CASSSGVTNTEAFF.

The V call is TRBV24-1, the J call TRBJ1-2, with D tentatively TRBD1 (5 bases). V lost 4 bases to trimming and J lost 10 bases, with 15 bases between them. The CDR3 covers 13 residues. CDR1 and CDR2 from the germline V gene are KGHDR and SFDVKD. The CDR3 sequence is CATSEGDRSVYTF. The CDR3 nucleotides read TGTGCCACCAGTGAAGGCGACAGATCAGTCTACACCTTC.

The chain links TRBV12-3 or TRBV12-4 to TRBJ1-1, with a weak D call TRBD1 (6 bases). Trimming shortened V by 3 bases and J by 5 bases, and 10 bases separated the two germline ends. This CDR3 comprises 13 residues. The CDR3 is CASSFGGGTEAFF. The CDR3 nucleotides are TGTGCCAGCAGTTTTGGAGGGGGAACTGAAGCTTTCTTT.

V gene TRBV9 combines with J gene TRBJ1-3; D unresolved. From germline, CDR1 is SGDLS and CDR2 YYNGEE. The CDR3 has 13 amino acids. Trimming cost V 3 bases and J 4 bases, with 8 bases left between them. The CDR3 is CASSDYTGNTIYF. CDR3 in DNA: TGTGCCAGCAGCGACTACACGGGAAACACCATATATTTT.

The chain combines TRBV18 with TRBJ1-3; D uncertain. Germline lookup yields CDR1 KGHSH and CDR2 LQKENI. V gave up 0 bases and J gave up 0 bases, with 15 bases separating them. The CDR3 covers 18 residues. The CDR3 nucleotides are TGTGCCAGCTCACCACCGACCGAATACGACCACTCTGGAAACACCATATATTTT. It specifies CASSPPTEYDHSGNTIYF.

The chain joins TRBV5-6 to TRBJ2-7; 14 nucleotides agree with TRBD2. The CDR3 sequence is 15 residues long. Trimming at V came to 2 bases and at J to 5 bases, leaving 3 bases not matched to a gene. Per germline, CDR1 SGHDT and CDR2 YYEEEE. The CDR3 DNA sequence: TGTGCCAGCAGCTTCAGGACTAGCGGGAGGCACGAGCAGTACTTC. Translation: CASSFRTSGRHEQYF.

The chain joins TRBV7-9 to TRBJ2-7; 7 bases map to TRBD2. CDR3 length: 13 amino acids. V lost 5 bases and J lost 2; bases outside the gene matches: 3. Germline values: CDR1 SEHNR, CDR2 FQNEAQ (reference sequence). CDR3 protein: CASSLSGTYEQYF. The CDR3 DNA follows: TGTGCCAGCAGCCTGAGCGGGACCTACGAGCAGTACTTC.

The chain recombines TRBV4-1 with TRBJ2-6; 7 bases align to TRBD1. CDR1 MGHRA and CDR2 YSYEKL come from the germline V gene. This CDR3 comprises 16 residues. V lost 1 base to trimming and J lost 0 bases; unmatched junction nucleotides: 0. This CDR3 reads CASSQGQGSGANVLTF. The CDR3 bases are TGCGCCAGCAGCCAAGGACAGGGCTCTGGGGCCAACGTCCTGACTTTC.

The genes are TRBV13 and TRBJ2-7; 7 nucleotides match TRBD1. The CDR3 runs 13 residues. Germline lookup yields CDR1 PRHDT and CDR2 FYEKMQ (reference sequence). J gave up 6 bases and V 5 bases, and 7 bases lay outside the gene matches. CDR3 sequence (DNA): TGTGCCAGCAGCATTGAACAGGGGTTCGAGCAGTACTTC. Its protein is CASSIEQGFEQYF.

The chain employs TRBV5-5 and TRBJ2-1; the D is unclear. Germline V gives CDR1 SGHKS, CDR2 YYEKEE (reference sequence). Trimming took 2 bases from V and 4 from J, leaving 13 bases between them. The CDR3 runs to 15 residues. In nucleotides, the CDR3 is TGTGCCAGCAGCTTAACGGCAGGTGAATACAATGAGCAGTTCTTC. It codes for CASSLTAGEYNEQFF.

The V gene is TRBV5-4, the J gene TRBJ2-1; 10 bases are shared with TRBD2. Germline-derived CDR1 and CDR2 are SGHNT and YYREEE (reference sequence). The CDR3 has 16 amino acids. J was trimmed by 4 bases and V by 1 base; bases with no gene match: 5. Here the CDR3 DNA reads TGTGCCAGCAGCTTGAGCGGGAGGGCCAAATACAATGAGCAGTTCTTC. Protein product: CASSLSGRAKYNEQFF.

The rearrangement links TRBV6-2 or TRBV6-3 to TRBJ2-7, with 10 bases matching TRBD1. Germline CDR1 reads MNHEY; CDR2 reads SVGEGT. With V trimmed by 6 bases and J by 2 bases, 16 bases remained unmatched. This CDR3 has 18 amino acids. The CDR3 here is CASSLVEAPGTGAYEQYF. CDR3 sequence (DNA): TGTGCCAGCAGCCTAGTGGAGGCCCCCGGGACAGGGGCCTACGAGCAGTACTTC.

The CDR3 loop is CASSPQPGTEAFF. In nucleotides, the CDR3 is TGTGCCAGCAGCCCCCAACCCGGCACTGAAGCTTTCTTT. The genes are TRBV11-3 and TRBJ1-1; D ambiguous. CDR3 length: 13 amino acids. Trimming shortened V by 5 bases and J by 4 bases, and 11 bases separated the two germline ends. Germline V gene lookup returns CDR1 SGHNT and CDR2 YENEEA.

This chain joins TRBV5-1 and TRBJ2-6; 8 nucleotides agree with TRBD1. After removal of 4 bases from V and 0 bases from J, the junction contained 3 bases not matched to a gene. The CDR3 consists of 16 residues. CDR1 and CDR2 (germline): SGHRS, YFSETQ. The CDR3 protein is CASSQGTGSGANVLTF. CDR3 bases: TGCGCCAGCAGCCAGGGGACAGGCTCTGGGGCCAACGTCCTGACTTTC.

V is TRBV4-1 and J is TRBJ1-6; D remains ambiguous. CDR3 size: 16 residues. V dropped 4 bases and J dropped 0 bases, with 10 bases sitting between them. Germline V gives CDR1 MGHRA, CDR2 YSYEKL. CDR3 region: CASSPLRGSYNSPLHF. DNA of the CDR3: TGCGCCAGCAGCCCTCTGCGGGGCTCCTATAATTCACCCCTCCACTTT.

The chain recombines TRBV6-1 with TRBJ1-2; no firm D call. CDR1 and CDR2 from the germline V gene are MNHNS and SASEGT. Trimming took 0 bases from V and 4 from J, leaving 15 bases between them. The CDR3 spans 16 residues. CDR3 loop: CASSEADITAVYGYTF. Here the CDR3 DNA reads TGTGCCAGCAGTGAAGCCGACATTACCGCCGTCTATGGCTACACCTTC.

In this sample, this clone turned up a few times. The CDR3 reads CASSVGLGQYTDTQYF. For the CDR3, the DNA is TGTGCCAGCAGCGTAGGATTAGGTCAGTACACAGATACGCAGTATTTT. J is TRBJ2-3 and V is TRBV9; D gene ambiguous. The germline V gene has CDR1 SGDLS and CDR2 YYNGEE. V was cut by 0 bases and J by 2 bases, with 13 bases left in between. The CDR3 length is 16 residues.

The V gene is TRBV4-1, the J gene TRBJ2-7, with 10 bases identical to TRBD1. The V and J ends lost 1 base and 5 bases, in that order; junction bases with no gene match: 5. The CDR3 covers 15 residues. Germline CDR1 reads MGHRA; CDR2 reads YSYEKL. The CDR3 DNA is TGCGCCAGCAGCCAAGGCAAGACAGGGGGCCACGAGCAGTACTTC. Residues: CASSQGKTGGHEQYF.

This clone appeared once. The chain is built from TRBV14 and TRBJ2-7, with D unresolved. Trimming pared 2 bases from V and 3 bases from J, leaving 5 bases between. This CDR3 has 12 amino acids. CDR1 is SGHDN, CDR2 FVKESK, per germline. The CDR3, as DNA: TGTGCCAGCAGCCAACATCACTACGAGCAGTACTTC. Residues: CASSQHHYEQYF. Based on the CDR3 plus reference TRBV14 and TRBJ2-7, the full variable domain is EAGVTQFPSHSVIEKGQTVTLRCDPISGHDNLYWYRRVMGKEIKFLLHFVKESKQDESGMPNNRFLAERTGGTYSTLKVQPAELEDSGVYFCASSQHHYEQYFGPGTRLTVT.